Sequencing of this T cell receptor (beta chain) was carried out in a study of T cell changes during pregnancy in multiple sclerosis. The assay was immunoSEQ multiplex PCR, and TCRdb's table has in-frame clones only and misses some. The sample includes 78,000 or so clones, 92% seen only once; the top ten take around 3%. The receptor comes from a female donor with multiple sclerosis, enrolled in a pregnancy study. Sequencing was performed on peripheral blood, taken before pregnancy.

The CDR3 DNA reads as TGTGCCAGCAGTTCGAGGGACTCACCCTACGAGCAGTACTTC. Amino acids: CASSSRDSPYEQYF. The rearrangement uses TRBV5-4 and TRBJ2-7, with TRBD2 as a possible D gene (6 bases). Looked up from germline, CDR1 is SGHNT and CDR2 is YYREEE (reference sequence). The CDR3 covers 14 residues. V was clipped by 5 bases and J by 2 bases, with 14 bases between them. Full variable domain (remainder filled in from reference TRBV5-4 and TRBJ2-7): ETGVTQSPTHLIKTRGQQVTLRCSSQSGHNTVSWYQQALGQGPQFIFQYYREEENGRGNFPPRFSGLQFPNYSSELNVNALELDDSALYLCASSSRDSPYEQYFGPGTRLTVT.